This T cell receptor beta chain comes out of a study of T cells in Graves' hyperthyroidism and ophthalmopathy. Study-wide points: Blood held most thyroid clonotypes expanded above 0.001 frequency.

What was amplified from RNA transcripts were TCR beta CDR3 regions. HTBI primers drove first-round RT-PCR of the TCR CDR3. Using its own MiXCR run on the multiplex PCR reads, TCRdb lists one record per CDR3 protein. The top ten clones hold less than 4.5% of a sample with approximately 630,000 distinct CDR3 sequences, about 16% of them seen once. In regard to this clonotype: The target antigen is unknown. A much more abundant neighbour one base away suggests this may be a read error.

It was considered stable Graves' hyperthyroidism when ophthalmopathy did not progress within 18 months. Lactation, pregnancy, other autoimmune disease or uncontrolled infection excluded patients. Orbital computed tomography, thyroid ultrasound, serum thyroxine and TRAb, and clinical symptoms together informed the diagnoses. Germline CDR1 and CDR2: SGHTA and FQGNSA. The CDR3 extends over 15 amino acids. The TCR originated in a woman in her 30s with Graves' hyperthyroidism. The specimen was blood. The rearrangement links TRBV7-2 to TRBJ2-5, with unresolved D. The CDR3 DNA reads TGTGCCGGCAGCTTACGTAGGACCTACCAAGAGACCCAGTACTTC. This gives the protein CAGSLRRTYQETQYF.